The 21 T cell receptor beta chains presented below share a single source sample, sequenced in a study of blood T cell repertoires in COVID-19. The protocol was immunoSEQ multiplex PCR, while the TCRdb copy is restricted to in-frame clones and leaves out a portion. Of about 200,000 clones in the sample, about 82% were seen once. Sequencing was done on a sample of peripheral blood. The receptor source for this set is a woman aged 70-85 years with COVID-19, enrolled during active disease.

The gene calls are TRBV6-2 or TRBV6-3 and TRBJ2-3; D gene ambiguous. The germline gives CDR1 MNHEY, CDR2 SVGEGT. The CDR3 has 12 amino acids. The germline V and J ends were trimmed by 1 base and 4 bases, with 3 bases remaining between them. The CDR3 here is CASSYFSDTQYF. The CDR3 bases are TGTGCCAGCAGTTACTTCTCAGATACGCAGTATTTT.

V usage is TRBV6-5 and J usage is TRBJ1-6; 7 nucleotides match TRBD1. This CDR3 is built from 14 residues. Trimming took 6 bases from V and 7 from J; bases not matched to a gene: 6. Looked up from germline, CDR1 is MNHEY and CDR2 is SVGAGI. CDR3: CASSTDRENSPLHF. The CDR3 bases are TGTGCCAGCAGCACAGACAGGGAGAATTCACCCCTCCACTTT.

The V call is TRBV7-2, the J call TRBJ1-1; TRBD1 matches 8 bases. CDR3 length: 14 amino acids. J was trimmed by 0 bases and V by 8 bases; bases with no gene match: 5. Per the germline V gene, CDR1 is SGHTA and CDR2 is FQGNSA. CDR3 sequence reads: CASLPDRVNTEAFF. CDR3 DNA sequence: TGTGCCAGCCTCCCGGACAGGGTGAACACTGAAGCTTTCTTT.

V gene TRBV3-1 (or the pseudogene TRBV3-2) combines with J gene TRBJ2-5; TRBD2 matches at 8 bases. The CDR3 extends over 14 amino acids. Germline CDR1 is LGHDT and CDR2 is YNNKEL (reference sequence). With V trimmed by 5 bases and J by 1 base, 3 bases remained unmatched. CDR3 loop: CASSYGTSQETQYF. The CDR3 nucleotides read TGTGCCAGCAGCTATGGGACTAGCCAAGAGACCCAGTACTTC.

V usage is TRBV3-1 (or the pseudogene TRBV3-2) and J usage is TRBJ2-3, with TRBD2 matching over 13 bases. Germline loops: CDR1 LGHDT, CDR2 YNNKEL (reference sequence). The V gene end was trimmed by 4 bases and the J gene end by 6 bases; junction bases not matched to a gene: 10. The CDR3 runs 17 residues. CDR3 bases: TGTGCCAGCAGCCCACACCTGGGACTAGCGGGGCGGGATACGCAGTATTTT. Translation: CASSPHLGLAGRDTQYF.

The gene calls are TRBV19 and TRBJ1-4; D not resolved. Germline V gene data show CDR1 as LNHDA and CDR2 as SQIVND (reference sequence). V was cut by 1 base and J by 8 bases, with 14 bases left in between. The CDR3 is made up of 15 amino acids. This CDR3 is CASSIGAVGNEKLFF. As DNA, the CDR3 is TGTGCCAGTAGTATAGGGGCAGTTGGCAACGAAAAACTGTTTTTT.

The rearrangement uses TRBV5-4 and TRBJ2-7; maybe TRBD1 (7 bases). Between the trimmed V and J ends, which lost 3 bases and 7 bases, there was a span of 20 bases. This CDR3 contains 15 residues. The germline V gene has CDR1 SGHNT and CDR2 YYREEE (reference sequence). CDR3 bases: TGTGCCAGCAGCTCCAATTCCGGACAGGCGGGGGAGCAGTACTTC. It translates to CASSSNSGQAGEQYF.

The genes are TRBV19 and TRBJ2-1, with D maybe TRBD1 (5 bases). Germline V gene lookup returns CDR1 LNHDA and CDR2 SQIVND (reference sequence). The CDR3 is made up of 15 amino acids. The germline V and J ends were trimmed by 5 bases and 0 bases, with 11 bases remaining between them. CDR3: CASSPRTHSYNEQFF. CDR3 nucleotide sequence: TGTGCCAGTAGTCCCAGGACACACTCCTACAATGAGCAGTTCTTC.

The chain is built from TRBV4-3 and TRBJ1-3; D gene uncertain. The CDR3 contains 15 residues. In germline, CDR1 is LGHNA, CDR2 YSLEER. The ends were cut back, 1 base at V and 0 bases at J, with 7 bases in the middle. This CDR3 reads CASSQGGSSGNTIYF. CDR3 bases: TGCGCCAGCAGCCAAGGAGGGAGCTCTGGAAACACCATATATTTT.

In DNA, the CDR3 is TGTGCCAGCAGCCTAAGGAGGGAGGTTAGGTCACCCCTCCACTTT. Translating it yields CASSLRREVRSPLHF. This chain connects TRBV7-3 to TRBJ1-6; D is uncertain. With 5 bases removed from V and 10 bases from J, the gap between germline ends came to 18 bases. CDR3 length: 15 residues. Germline V CDR1 and CDR2: SGHTA, FQGTGA.

The chain is built from TRBV19 and TRBJ1-5; possibly TRBD1 for D (6 bases). Trimming removed 8 bases from V and 1 base from J, with 15 bases in between. Germline CDR1 reads LNHDA; CDR2 reads SQIVND (reference sequence). The CDR3 is 15 amino acids. The CDR3 loop reads CASWGGTLSNQPQHF. In nucleotides, the CDR3 is TGTGCCAGTTGGGGAGGGACACTAAGCAATCAGCCCCAGCATTTT.

The genes are TRBV5-6 and TRBJ2-7; TRBD2 might be the D (5 bases). Trimming removed 0 bases at V and 3 bases at J, with 7 bases between. The CDR3 has 13 residues. Germline assignment: CDR1 SGHDT and CDR2 YYEEEE. The CDR3 coding sequence is TGTGCCAGCAGCTTGGACGGGGACTACGAGCAGTACTTC. Translation: CASSLDGDYEQYF.

This clone was seen just once. V usage is TRBV5-1 and J usage is TRBJ2-5, with 11 bases matching TRBD2. The V and J ends lost 3 bases and 5 bases, in that order; junction bases with no gene match: 6. Germline CDR1 reads SGHRS; CDR2 reads YFSETQ. The CDR3 sequence is 15 residues long. The CDR3 region has the DNA TGCGCCAGCAGCTCCCTGGGACTAGCGGTCGAGACCCAGTACTTC. Protein product: CASSSLGLAVETQYF.

This clone occurred once. This chain links TRBV30 with TRBJ2-2; weak D call: TRBD1 (7 bases). V was pared by 4 bases and J by 1 base, with 10 bases between. Germline CDR1 is GTSNPN and CDR2 is SVGIG (reference sequence). The CDR3 consists of 14 residues. CDR3 protein: CAWTRGVNTGELFF. For the CDR3, the DNA is TGTGCCTGGACCAGGGGGGTGAACACCGGGGAGCTGTTTTTT. Looking up the rest from reference TRBV30 and TRBJ2-2 gives the full variable domain: SQTIHQWPATLVQPVGSPLSLECTVEGTSNPNLYWYRQAAGRGLQLLFYSVGIGQISSEVPQNLSASRPQDRQFILSSKKLLLSDSGFYLCAWTRGVNTGELFFGEGSRLTVL.

The V call is TRBV18, the J call TRBJ1-1; weak D call: TRBD1 (6 bases). Germline CDR1 reads KGHSH; CDR2 reads LQKENI. The CDR3 is made up of 18 amino acids. V lost 1 base to trimming and J lost 0 bases, with 18 bases between them. The CDR3 nucleotides are TGTGCCAGCTCACCACTGGCGCAGGGGTCCGCCATGAACACTGAAGCTTTCTTT. This sequence encodes CASSPLAQGSAMNTEAFF.

J is TRBJ2-2 and V is TRBV7-2, with 8 bases aligning to TRBD1. Trimming cost V 1 base and J 7 bases; bases outside gene matches: 8. This CDR3 has 16 residues. Germline V CDR1 and CDR2: SGHTA, FQGNSA. The DNA of the CDR3 is TGTGCCAGCAGCTTAGGCAGGGGGCGCAAGAACGGGGAGCTGTTTTTT. Translation gives CASSLGRGRKNGELFF.

The chain recombines TRBV5-1 with TRBJ2-6; tentative D call: TRBD2 (6 bases). Germline V gene data show CDR1 as SGHRS and CDR2 as YFSETQ. The length of the CDR3 is 17 residues. V lost 4 bases, J lost 0 bases, and 14 bases lay in between. CDR3 DNA sequence: TGCGCCAGCAGCCTGGTCGGGGGATCCTCTGGGGCCAACGTCCTGACTTTC. This gives the protein CASSLVGGSSGANVLTF. The entire variable domain, with the rest obtained from reference TRBV5-1 and TRBJ2-6, is as follows: KAGVTQTPRYLIKTRGQQVTLSCSPISGHRSVSWYQQTPGQGLQFLFEYFSETQRNKGNFPGRFSGRQFSNSRSEMNVSTLELGDSALYLCASSLVGGSSGANVLTFGAGSRLTVL.

The chain employs TRBV4-3 and TRBJ1-1; possible D gene TRBD1, 6 bases. Trimming stripped 4 bases from V and 4 bases from J, with 13 bases between. The CDR3 covers 14 residues. From germline, CDR1 is LGHNA and CDR2 YSLEER. Here the CDR3 DNA reads TGCGCCAGCAGCCGCACCGTAGGGGGCACTGAAGCTTTCTTT. Protein product: CASSRTVGGTEAFF.

This chain uses TRBV29-1 with TRBJ1-2, with a weak D call TRBD1 (6 bases). Looked up from germline, CDR1 is SQVTM and CDR2 is ANQGSEA. The germline V and J ends were trimmed by 7 bases and 0 bases, with 9 bases remaining between them. The CDR3 spans 12 residues. The CDR3 reads CSGTGSNYGYTF. CDR3 nucleotide sequence: TGCAGCGGAACAGGGTCTAACTATGGCTACACCTTC.

V is TRBV7-9 and J is TRBJ2-2, with TRBD2 matching over 7 bases. Germline V gene data show CDR1 as SEHNR and CDR2 as FQNEAQ (reference sequence). The CDR3 length is 16 residues. The V gene end was trimmed by 5 bases and the J gene end by 3 bases; junction bases not matched to a gene: 9. The CDR3 DNA follows: TGTGCCAGCAGCCCTTCTTCAGGGAGGGACACCGGGGAGCTGTTTTTT. It yields the protein CASSPSSGRDTGELFF. Complete variable domain (other parts from reference TRBV7-9 and TRBJ2-2): DTGVSQNPRHKITKRGQNVTFRCDPISEHNRLYWYRQTLGQGPEFLTYFQNEAQLEKSRLLSDRFSAERPKGSFSTLEIQRTEQGDSAMYLCASSPSSGRDTGELFFGEGSRLTVL.

This rearrangement joins TRBV10-3 to TRBJ1-3, with D perhaps TRBD1 (5 bases). This CDR3 has 12 amino acids. CDR1 is ENHRY and CDR2 is SYGVKD in the germline V gene. CDR3 sequence (DNA): TGTGTTACAGGAAGCTCTGGAAACACCATATATTTT. This sequence encodes CVTGSSGNTIYF.